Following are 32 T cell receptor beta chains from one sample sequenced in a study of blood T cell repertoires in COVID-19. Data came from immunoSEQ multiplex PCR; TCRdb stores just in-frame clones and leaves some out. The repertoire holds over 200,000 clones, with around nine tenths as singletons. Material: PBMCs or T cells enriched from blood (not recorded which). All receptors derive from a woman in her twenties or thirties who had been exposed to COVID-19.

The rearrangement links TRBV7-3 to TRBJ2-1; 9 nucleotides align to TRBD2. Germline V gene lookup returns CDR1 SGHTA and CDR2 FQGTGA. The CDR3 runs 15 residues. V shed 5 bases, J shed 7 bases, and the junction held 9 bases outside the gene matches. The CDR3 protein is CASSPGLAFGNEQFF. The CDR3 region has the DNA TGTGCCAGCAGCCCGGGACTAGCATTCGGGAATGAGCAGTTCTTC.

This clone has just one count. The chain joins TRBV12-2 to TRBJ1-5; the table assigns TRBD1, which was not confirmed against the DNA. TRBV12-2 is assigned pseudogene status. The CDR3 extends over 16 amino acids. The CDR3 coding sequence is TGTGCAAGTCGCTCACGGACAGGGCGGGATGATCAGCCCCAGCATTTT. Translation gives CASRSRTGRDDQPQHF.

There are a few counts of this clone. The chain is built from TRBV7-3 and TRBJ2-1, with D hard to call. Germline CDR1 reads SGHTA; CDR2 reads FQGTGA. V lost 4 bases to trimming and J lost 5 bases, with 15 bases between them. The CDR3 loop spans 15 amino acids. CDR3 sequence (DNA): TGTGCCAGCAGCTCCAAGGCGGTTATCCACAATGAGCAGTTCTTC. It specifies CASSSKAVIHNEQFF.

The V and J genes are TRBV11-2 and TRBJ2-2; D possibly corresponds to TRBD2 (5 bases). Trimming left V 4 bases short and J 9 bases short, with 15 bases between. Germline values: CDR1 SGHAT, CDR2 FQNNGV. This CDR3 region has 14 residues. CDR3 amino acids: CASSSLQAGRELFF. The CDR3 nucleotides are TGTGCCAGCAGCTCCCTTCAGGCGGGCAGGGAGCTGTTTTTT.

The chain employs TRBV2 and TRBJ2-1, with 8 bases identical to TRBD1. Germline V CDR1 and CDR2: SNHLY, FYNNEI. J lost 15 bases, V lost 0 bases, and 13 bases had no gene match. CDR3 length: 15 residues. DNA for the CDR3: TGTGCCAGCAGTGAAGCGCGCACAGGGGGGACGTCCAGGTTCTTC. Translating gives CASSEARTGGTSRFF.

CDR3 sequence reads: CASRNGQTPPYNEQFF. CDR3 sequence (DNA): TGTGCCAGCAGAAATGGACAGACTCCCCCCTACAATGAGCAGTTCTTC. The chain carries TRBV7-8 and TRBJ2-1; a possible D gene is TRBD1 (6 bases). The CDR3 sequence is 16 residues long. Between the trimmed V and J ends, which lost 6 bases and 2 bases, there was a span of 17 bases. Germline V gene sequence: CDR1 SGHVS, CDR2 FQNEAQ.

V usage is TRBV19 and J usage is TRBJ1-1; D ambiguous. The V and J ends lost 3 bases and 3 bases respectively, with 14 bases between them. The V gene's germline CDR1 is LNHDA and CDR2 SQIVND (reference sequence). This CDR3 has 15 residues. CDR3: CASSIGSRRDTEAFF. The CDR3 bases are TGTGCCAGTAGTATCGGGTCCCGGAGGGACACTGAAGCTTTCTTT.

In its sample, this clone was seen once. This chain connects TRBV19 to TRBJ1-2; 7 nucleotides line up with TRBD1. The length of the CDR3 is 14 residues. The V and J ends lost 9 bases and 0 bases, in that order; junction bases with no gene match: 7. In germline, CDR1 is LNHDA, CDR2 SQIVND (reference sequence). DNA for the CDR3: TGTGCCAGCCATCCGGGACAGACTAACTATGGCTACACCTTC. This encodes CASHPGQTNYGYTF.

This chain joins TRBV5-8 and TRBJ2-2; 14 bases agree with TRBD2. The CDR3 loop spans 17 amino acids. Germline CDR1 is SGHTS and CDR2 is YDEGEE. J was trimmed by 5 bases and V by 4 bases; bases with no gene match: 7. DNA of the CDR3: TGTGCCAGCAGCCCGCCGGGACTAGCGGGAGTAACCGGGGAGCTGTTTTTT. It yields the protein CASSPPGLAGVTGELFF.

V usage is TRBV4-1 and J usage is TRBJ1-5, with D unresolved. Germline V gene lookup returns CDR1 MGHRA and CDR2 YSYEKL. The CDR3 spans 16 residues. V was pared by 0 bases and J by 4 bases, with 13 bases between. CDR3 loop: CASSQDPWAANQPQHF. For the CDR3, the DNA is TGCGCCAGCAGCCAAGATCCCTGGGCAGCTAATCAGCCCCAGCATTTT.

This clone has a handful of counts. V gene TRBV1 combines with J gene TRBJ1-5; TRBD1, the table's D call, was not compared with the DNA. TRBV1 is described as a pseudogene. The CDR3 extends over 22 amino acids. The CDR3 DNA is TGCACCAGCAGCCAAGATCTTTTAATTGGGGACAGGGGTACGAGGGCAAATCAGCCCCAGCATTTT. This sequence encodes CTSSQDLLIGDRGTRANQPQHF.

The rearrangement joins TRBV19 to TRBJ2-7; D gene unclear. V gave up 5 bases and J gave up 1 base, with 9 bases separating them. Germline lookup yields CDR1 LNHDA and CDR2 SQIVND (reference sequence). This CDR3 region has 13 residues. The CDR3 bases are TGTGCCAGTAGTCCGGCGGAGTCCTACGAGCAGTACTTC. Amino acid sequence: CASSPAESYEQYF.

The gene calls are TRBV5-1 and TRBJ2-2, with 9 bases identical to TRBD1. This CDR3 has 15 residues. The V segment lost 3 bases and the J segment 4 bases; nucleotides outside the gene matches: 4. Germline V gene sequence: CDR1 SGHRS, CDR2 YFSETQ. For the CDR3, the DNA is TGCGCCAGCAGCTGGGGACAGGGAGGCACCGGGGAGCTGTTTTTT. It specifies CASSWGQGGTGELFF.

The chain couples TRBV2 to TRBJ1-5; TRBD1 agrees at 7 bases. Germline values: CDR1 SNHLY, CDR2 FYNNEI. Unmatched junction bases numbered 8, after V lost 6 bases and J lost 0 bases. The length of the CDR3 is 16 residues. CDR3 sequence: CASSPAGGNSNQPQHF. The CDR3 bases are TGTGCCAGCAGCCCCGCAGGGGGAAATAGCAATCAGCCCCAGCATTTT.

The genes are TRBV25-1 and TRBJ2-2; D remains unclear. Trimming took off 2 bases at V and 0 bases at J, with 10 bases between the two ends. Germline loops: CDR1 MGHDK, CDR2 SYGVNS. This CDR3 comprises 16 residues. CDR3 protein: CASSENRQANTGELFF. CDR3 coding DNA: TGTGCCAGCAGTGAAAACCGGCAGGCGAACACCGGGGAGCTGTTTTTT.

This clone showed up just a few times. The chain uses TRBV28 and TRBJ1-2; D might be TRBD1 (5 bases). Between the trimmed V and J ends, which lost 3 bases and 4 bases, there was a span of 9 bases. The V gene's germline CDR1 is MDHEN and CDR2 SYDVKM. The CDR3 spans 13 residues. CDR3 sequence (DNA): TGTGCCAGCAGTTTGGGGCTAGGCTATGGCTACACCTTC. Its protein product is CASSLGLGYGYTF.

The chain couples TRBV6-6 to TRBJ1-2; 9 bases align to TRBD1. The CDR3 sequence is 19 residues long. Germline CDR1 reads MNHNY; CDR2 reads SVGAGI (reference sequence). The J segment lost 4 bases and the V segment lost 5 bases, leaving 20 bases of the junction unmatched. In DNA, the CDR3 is TGTGCCAGCAGTCGTAAGGTCCCGGGAAGAGGGACAGGGACCTATGGCTACACCTTC. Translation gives CASSRKVPGRGTGTYGYTF.

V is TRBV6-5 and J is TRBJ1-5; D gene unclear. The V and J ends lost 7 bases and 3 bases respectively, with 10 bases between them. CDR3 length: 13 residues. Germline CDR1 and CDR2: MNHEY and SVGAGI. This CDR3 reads CASTRAANQPQHF. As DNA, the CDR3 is TGTGCCAGCACGCGGGCAGCCAATCAGCCCCAGCATTTT.

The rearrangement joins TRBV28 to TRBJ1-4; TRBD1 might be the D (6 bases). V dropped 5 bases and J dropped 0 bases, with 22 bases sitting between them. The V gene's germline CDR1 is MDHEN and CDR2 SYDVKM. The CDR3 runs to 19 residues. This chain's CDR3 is CASSPRNRFRQATNEKLFF. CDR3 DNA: TGTGCCAGCAGTCCGAGGAACCGTTTCCGACAGGCAACTAATGAAAAACTGTTTTTT.

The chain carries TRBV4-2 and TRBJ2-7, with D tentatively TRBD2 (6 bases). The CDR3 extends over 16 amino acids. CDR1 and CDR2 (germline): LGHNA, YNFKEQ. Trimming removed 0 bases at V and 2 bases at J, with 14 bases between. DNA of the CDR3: TGTGCCAGCAGCCAAGAAGTTACGGGAGAAACCTACGAGCAGTACTTC. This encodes CASSQEVTGETYEQYF.

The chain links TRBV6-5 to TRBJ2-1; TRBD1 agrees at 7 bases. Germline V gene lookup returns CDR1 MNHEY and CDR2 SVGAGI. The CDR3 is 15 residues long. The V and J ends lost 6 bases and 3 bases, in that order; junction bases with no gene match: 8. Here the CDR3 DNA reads TGTGCCAGCAGCTTAGGACAGGTCCGCTACAATGAGCAGTTCTTC. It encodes CASSLGQVRYNEQFF.

CDR3 sequence: CASSFLSTGRRGEKLFF. The CDR3 DNA sequence: TGTGCCAGCAGTTTCTTGTCGACAGGGCGAAGGGGTGAAAAACTGTTTTTT. The J gene is TRBJ1-4, the V gene TRBV28; 7 positions agree with TRBD1. CDR3 length equals 17 residues. With 3 bases clipped from V and 7 bases from J, the junction kept 14 bases outside the gene matches. CDR1 and CDR2 (germline): MDHEN, SYDVKM.

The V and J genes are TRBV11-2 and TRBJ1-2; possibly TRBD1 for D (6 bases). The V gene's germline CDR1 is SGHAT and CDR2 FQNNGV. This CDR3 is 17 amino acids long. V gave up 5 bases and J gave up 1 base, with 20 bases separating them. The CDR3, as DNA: TGTGCCAGCAGCCCCCCGGGACACCCGATGCGTAACTATGGCTACACCTTC. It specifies CASSPPGHPMRNYGYTF. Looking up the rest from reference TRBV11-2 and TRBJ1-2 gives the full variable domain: EAGVAQSPRYKIIEKRQSVAFWCNPISGHATLYWYQQILGQGPKLLIQFQNNGVVDDSQLPKDRFSAERLKGVDSTLKIQPAKLEDSAVYLCASSPPGHPMRNYGYTFGSGTRLTVV.

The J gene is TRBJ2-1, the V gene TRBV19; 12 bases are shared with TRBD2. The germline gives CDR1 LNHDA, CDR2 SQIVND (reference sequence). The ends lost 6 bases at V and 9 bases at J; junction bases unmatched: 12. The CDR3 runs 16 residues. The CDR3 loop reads CASRYKLAGGRIEQFF. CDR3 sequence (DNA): TGTGCCAGTAGATACAAACTAGCGGGAGGTAGAATTGAGCAGTTCTTC.

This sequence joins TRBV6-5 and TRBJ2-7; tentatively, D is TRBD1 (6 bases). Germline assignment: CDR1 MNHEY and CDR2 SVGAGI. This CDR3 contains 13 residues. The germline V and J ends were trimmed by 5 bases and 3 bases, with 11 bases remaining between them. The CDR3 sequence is CASSTGTNYEQYF. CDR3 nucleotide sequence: TGTGCCAGCAGTACCGGGACAAACTACGAGCAGTACTTC.

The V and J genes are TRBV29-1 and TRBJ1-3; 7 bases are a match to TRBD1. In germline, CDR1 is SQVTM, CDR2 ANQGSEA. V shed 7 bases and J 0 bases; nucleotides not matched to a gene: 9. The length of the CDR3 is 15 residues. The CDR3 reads CSALKQGSSGNTIYF. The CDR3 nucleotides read TGCAGCGCCCTGAAACAGGGGAGCTCTGGAAACACCATATATTTT.

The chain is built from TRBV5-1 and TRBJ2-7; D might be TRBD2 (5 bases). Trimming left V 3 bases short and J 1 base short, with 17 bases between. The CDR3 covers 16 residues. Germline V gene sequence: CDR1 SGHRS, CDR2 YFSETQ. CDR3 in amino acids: CASSSKTGLGSYEQYF. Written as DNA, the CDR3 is TGCGCCAGCAGCTCTAAGACGGGGTTAGGATCCTACGAGCAGTACTTC.

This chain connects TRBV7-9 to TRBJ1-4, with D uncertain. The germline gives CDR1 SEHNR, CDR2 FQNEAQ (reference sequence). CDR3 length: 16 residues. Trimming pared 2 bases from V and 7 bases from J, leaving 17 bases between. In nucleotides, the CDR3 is TGTGCCAGCAGCTTATCCGGGGTTCATTCCGGTGAAAAACTGTTTTTT. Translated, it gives CASSLSGVHSGEKLFF.

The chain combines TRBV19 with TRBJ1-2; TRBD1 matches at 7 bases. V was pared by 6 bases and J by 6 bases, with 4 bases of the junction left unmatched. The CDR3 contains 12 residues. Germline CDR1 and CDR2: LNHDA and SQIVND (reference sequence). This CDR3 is CASRTGWDGYTF. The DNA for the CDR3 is TGTGCCAGTAGGACAGGGTGGGATGGCTACACCTTC.

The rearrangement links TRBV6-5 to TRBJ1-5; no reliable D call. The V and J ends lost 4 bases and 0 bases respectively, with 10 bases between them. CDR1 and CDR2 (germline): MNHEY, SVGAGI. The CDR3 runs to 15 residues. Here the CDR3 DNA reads TGTGCCAGCAGTTCGGGGTGGAATAGCAATCAGCCCCAGCATTTT. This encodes CASSSGWNSNQPQHF.

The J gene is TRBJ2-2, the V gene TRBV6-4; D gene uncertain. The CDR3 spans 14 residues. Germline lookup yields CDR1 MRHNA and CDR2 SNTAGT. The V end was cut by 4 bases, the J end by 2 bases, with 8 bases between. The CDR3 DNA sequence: TGTGCCAGCAGTGTCACTTCTAACACCGGGGAGCTGTTTTTT. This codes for CASSVTSNTGELFF.

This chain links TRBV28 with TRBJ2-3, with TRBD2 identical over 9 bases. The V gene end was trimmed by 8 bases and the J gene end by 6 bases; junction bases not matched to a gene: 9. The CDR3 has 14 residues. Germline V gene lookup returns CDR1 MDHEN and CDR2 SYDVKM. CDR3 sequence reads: CASAGREGPDTQYF. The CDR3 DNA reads TGTGCCAGCGCCGGGCGGGAGGGCCCCGATACGCAGTATTTT.